This paragraph covers one T cell receptor (beta chain) sequence. The antigen remains unidentified. This specimen comes from a study of cytomegalovirus exposure and HLA in healthy donors. Amplification used 60 Vbeta primers and 13 Jbeta primers. Produced via immunoSEQ multiplex PCR; TCRdb's table is partial and in-frame only. The sample includes fewer than 120,000 clones, around 86% seen only once; the top ten take about 1.8%. General observations from the study: TCR beta V segments were, for the most part, productive about 87% or about 30% of the time in an earlier analysis. Later analysis associated a missense DCLRE1C variant with TCR beta V- and J-gene trimming.

The J segment lost 5 bases and the V segment lost 5 bases, leaving 12 bases of the junction unmatched. Germline assignment: CDR1 SGHTA and CDR2 FQGNSA. The CDR3 length is 16 residues. The chain joins TRBV7-2 to TRBJ2-3; 8 bases align to TRBD2. The sample was PBMCs. The receptor's source is a man in his forties in good health and CMV-seronegative. The CDR3: CASSPFSGGPQDTQYF. CDR3 sequence (DNA): TGTGCCAGCAGCCCATTCTCGGGGGGGCCGCAAGATACGCAGTATTTT.